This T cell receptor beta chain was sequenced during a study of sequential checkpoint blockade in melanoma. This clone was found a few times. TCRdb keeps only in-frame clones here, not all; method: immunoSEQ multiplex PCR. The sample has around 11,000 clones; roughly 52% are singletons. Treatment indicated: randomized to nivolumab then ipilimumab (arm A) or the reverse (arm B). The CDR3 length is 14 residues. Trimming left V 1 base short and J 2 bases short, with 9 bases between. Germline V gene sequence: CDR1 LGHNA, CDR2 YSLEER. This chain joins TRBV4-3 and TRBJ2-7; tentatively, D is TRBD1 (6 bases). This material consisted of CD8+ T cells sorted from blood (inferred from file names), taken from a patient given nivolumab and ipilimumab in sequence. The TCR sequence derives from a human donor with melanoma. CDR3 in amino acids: CASSQAQGAYEQYF. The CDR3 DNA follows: TGCGCCAGCAGCCAAGCACAGGGAGCCTACGAGCAGTACTTC.